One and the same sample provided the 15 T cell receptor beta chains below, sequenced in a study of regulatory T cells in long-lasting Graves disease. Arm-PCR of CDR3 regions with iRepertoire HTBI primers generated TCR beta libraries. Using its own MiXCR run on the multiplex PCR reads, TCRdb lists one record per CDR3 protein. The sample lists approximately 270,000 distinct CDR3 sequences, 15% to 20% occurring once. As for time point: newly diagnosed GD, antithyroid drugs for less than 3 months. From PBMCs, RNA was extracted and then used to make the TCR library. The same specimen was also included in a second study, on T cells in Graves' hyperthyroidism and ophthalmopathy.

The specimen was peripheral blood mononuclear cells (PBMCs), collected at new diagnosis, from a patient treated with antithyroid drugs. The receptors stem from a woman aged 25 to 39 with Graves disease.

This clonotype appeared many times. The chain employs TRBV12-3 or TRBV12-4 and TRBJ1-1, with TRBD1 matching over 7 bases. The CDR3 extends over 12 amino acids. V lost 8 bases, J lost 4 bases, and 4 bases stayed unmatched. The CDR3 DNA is TGTGCCAGCCAGGGGGGTGGCACTGAAGCTTTCTTT. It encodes CASQGGGTEAFF.

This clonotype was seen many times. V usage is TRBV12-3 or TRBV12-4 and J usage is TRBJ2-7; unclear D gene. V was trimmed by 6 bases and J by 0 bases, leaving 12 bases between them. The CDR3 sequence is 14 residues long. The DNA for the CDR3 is TGTGCCAGCAGAGAAGACATTCTCTCCTACGAGCAGTACTTC. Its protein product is CASREDILSYEQYF.

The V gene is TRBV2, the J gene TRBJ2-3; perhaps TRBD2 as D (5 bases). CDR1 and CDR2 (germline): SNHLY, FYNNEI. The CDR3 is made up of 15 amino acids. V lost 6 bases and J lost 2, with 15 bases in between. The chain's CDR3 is CASREVDRNTDTQYF. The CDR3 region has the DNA TGTGCCAGCAGGGAGGTAGATCGAAACACAGATACGCAGTATTTT. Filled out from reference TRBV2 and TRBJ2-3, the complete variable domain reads EPEVTQTPSHQVTQMGQEVILRCVPISNHLYFYWYRQILGQKVEFLVSFYNNEISEKSEIFDDQFSVERPDGSNFTLKIRSTKLEDSAMYFCASREVDRNTDTQYFGPGTRLTVL.

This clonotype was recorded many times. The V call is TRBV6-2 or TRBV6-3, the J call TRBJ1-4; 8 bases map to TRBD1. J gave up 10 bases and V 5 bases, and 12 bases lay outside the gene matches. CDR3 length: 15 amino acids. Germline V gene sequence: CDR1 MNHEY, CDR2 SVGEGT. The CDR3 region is CASSEVQGTGLKLFF. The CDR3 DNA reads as TGTGCCAGCAGTGAAGTTCAGGGGACAGGCTTAAAACTGTTTTTT.

This CDR3 is CSVGPGDGYTF. CDR3 DNA: TGCAGCGTTGGCCCGGGGGATGGCTACACCTTC. V is TRBV29-1 and J is TRBJ1-2; maybe TRBD1 (5 bases). This CDR3 region has 11 residues. Trimming stripped 4 bases from V and 6 bases from J, with 9 bases between. In germline, CDR1 is SQVTM, CDR2 ANQGSEA. The variable domain in full, completed from reference TRBV29-1 and TRBJ1-2, reads SAVISQKPSRDICQRGTSLTIQCQVDSQVTMMFWYRQQPGQSLTLIATANQGSEATYESGFVIDKFPISRPNLTFSTLTVSNMSPEDSSIYLCSVGPGDGYTFGSGTRLTVV.

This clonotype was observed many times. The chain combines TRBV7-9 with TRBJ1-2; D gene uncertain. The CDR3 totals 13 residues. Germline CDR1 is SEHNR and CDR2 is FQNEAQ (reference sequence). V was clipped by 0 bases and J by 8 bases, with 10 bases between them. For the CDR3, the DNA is TGTGCCAGCAGCTTAGCAGGCTTGGAGGGCTACACCTTC. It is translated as CASSLAGLEGYTF. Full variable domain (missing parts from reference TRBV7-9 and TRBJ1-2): DTGVSQNPRHKITKRGQNVTFRCDPISEHNRLYWYRQTLGQGPEFLTYFQNEAQLEKSRLLSDRFSAERPKGSFSTLEIQRTEQGDSAMYLCASSLAGLEGYTFGSGTRLTVV.

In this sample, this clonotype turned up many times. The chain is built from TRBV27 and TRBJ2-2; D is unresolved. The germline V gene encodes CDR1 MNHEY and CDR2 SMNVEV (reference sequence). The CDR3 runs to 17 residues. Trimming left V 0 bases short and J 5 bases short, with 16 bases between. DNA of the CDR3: TGTGCCAGCAGTTTATCGGCAGGCCTTATAATTACCGGGGAGCTGTTTTTT. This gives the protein CASSLSAGLIITGELFF.

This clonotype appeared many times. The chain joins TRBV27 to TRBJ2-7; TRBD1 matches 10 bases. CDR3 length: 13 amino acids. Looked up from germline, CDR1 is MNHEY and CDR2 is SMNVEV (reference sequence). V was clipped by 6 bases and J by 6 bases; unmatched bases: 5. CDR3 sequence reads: CASRFGQGGEQYF. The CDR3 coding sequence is TGTGCCAGCAGGTTCGGACAGGGGGGCGAGCAGTACTTC.

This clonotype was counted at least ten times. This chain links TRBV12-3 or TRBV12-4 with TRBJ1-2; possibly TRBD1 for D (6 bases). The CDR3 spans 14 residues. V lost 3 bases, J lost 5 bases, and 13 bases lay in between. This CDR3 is CASSLGPGDYGYTF. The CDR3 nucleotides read TGTGCCAGCAGTTTGGGCCCAGGGGATTATGGCTACACCTTC.

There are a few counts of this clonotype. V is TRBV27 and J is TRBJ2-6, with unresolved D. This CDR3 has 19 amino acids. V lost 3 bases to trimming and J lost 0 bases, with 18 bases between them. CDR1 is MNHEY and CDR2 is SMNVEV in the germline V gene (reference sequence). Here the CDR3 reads CASSFRGPAIVSGANVLTF. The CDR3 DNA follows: TGTGCCAGCAGTTTCCGCGGACCGGCAATTGTCTCTGGGGCCAACGTCCTGACTTTC.

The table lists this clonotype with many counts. CDR3 residues: CASLPGQTRIYSNQPQHF. The CDR3 DNA sequence: TGTGCCAGCCTGCCCGGACAGACTCGAATATACAGCAATCAGCCCCAGCATTTT. The chain joins TRBV6-1 to TRBJ1-5, with D possibly TRBD1 on 6 matching bases. This CDR3 has 18 residues. V was cut by 8 bases and J by 1 base, with 24 bases left in between. The germline gives CDR1 MNHNS, CDR2 SASEGT.

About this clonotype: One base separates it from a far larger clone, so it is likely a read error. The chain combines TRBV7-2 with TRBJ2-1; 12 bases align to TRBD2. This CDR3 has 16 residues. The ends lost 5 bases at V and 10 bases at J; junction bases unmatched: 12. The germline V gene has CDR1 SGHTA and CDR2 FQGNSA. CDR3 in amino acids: CASSRGRTSGNYEQFF. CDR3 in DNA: TGTGCCAGCAGCCGAGGAAGGACTAGCGGGAACTACGAGCAGTTCTTC.

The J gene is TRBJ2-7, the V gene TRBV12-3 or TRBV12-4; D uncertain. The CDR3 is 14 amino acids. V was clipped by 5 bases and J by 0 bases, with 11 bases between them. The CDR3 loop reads CASSEGHLSYEQYF. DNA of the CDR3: TGTGCCAGCAGTGAAGGTCACCTCTCCTACGAGCAGTACTTC.

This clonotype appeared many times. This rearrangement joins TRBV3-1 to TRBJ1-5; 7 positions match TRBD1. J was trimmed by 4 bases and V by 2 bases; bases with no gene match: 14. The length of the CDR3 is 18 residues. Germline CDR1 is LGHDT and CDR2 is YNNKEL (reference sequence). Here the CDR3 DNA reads TGTGCCAGCAGCCAACCAGACAGGGAGTCTTACTGGAATCAGCCCCAGCATTTT. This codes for CASSQPDRESYWNQPQHF.

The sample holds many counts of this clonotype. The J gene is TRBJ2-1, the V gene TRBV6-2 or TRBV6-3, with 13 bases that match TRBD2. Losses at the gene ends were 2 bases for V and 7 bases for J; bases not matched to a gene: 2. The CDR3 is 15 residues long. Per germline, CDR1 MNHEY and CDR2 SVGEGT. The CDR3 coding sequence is TGTGCCAGCAGTTACGGGACTAGCGGGGCAAATGAGCAGTTCTTC. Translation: CASSYGTSGANEQFF.